These 18 T cell receptor beta chains share one sample of origin, sequenced in a study of blood T cells in healthy people across ages. The use of a sample-barcoded 5' primer and a J-beta primer mix characterized a second PCR of about 7 to 12 cycles. TCRdb ran MiXCR on the 5' RACE reads and lists one entry per CDR3 protein. Of 850,000 or so distinct CDR3 sequences in the sample, less than 35% were seen once. The sequencing sample was made of blood. Receptors were obtained from a woman of 80 years or more in good health.

This clonotype was seen only a few times. This chain connects TRBV6-2 or TRBV6-3 to TRBJ2-7; TRBD2 matches at 9 bases. The germline CDR1 and CDR2 sequences are MNHEY and SVGEGT. This CDR3 is 14 amino acids long. J lost 2 bases, V lost 7 bases, and 6 bases had no gene match. The CDR3 protein is CASKILAGTYEQYF. The CDR3 DNA reads TGTGCCAGCAAAATTCTAGCGGGAACCTACGAGCAGTACTTC.

This clonotype was recorded a few times. The rearrangement uses TRBV11-2 and TRBJ1-2; possibly TRBD1 for D (5 bases). This CDR3 is built from 14 residues. V shed 3 bases and J shed 4 bases, with 12 bases lying between them. Germline CDR1 is SGHAT and CDR2 is FQNNGV. CDR3 DNA sequence: TGTGCCAGCAGCTTCGGGGCACCCAGCTATGGCTACACCTTC. It encodes CASSFGAPSYGYTF.

To note about this clonotype: A much larger clone is a single base away; this may be a read error. The chain uses TRBV7-2 and TRBJ2-5, with D perhaps TRBD1 or TRBD2 (5 bases each). The CDR3 loop spans 14 amino acids. Between the trimmed V and J ends, which lost 7 bases and 9 bases, there was a span of 21 bases. Germline loops: CDR1 SGHTA, CDR2 FQGNSA. The chain's CDR3 is CASTKSRGTEAQYF. In nucleotides, the CDR3 is TGTGCCAGCACCAAATCAAGAGGGACGGAGGCCCAGTACTTC.

This clonotype was recorded at least ten times. J is TRBJ1-1 and V is TRBV29-1; D uncertain. Germline loops: CDR1 SQVTM, CDR2 ANQGSEA. Trimming stripped 8 bases from V and 5 bases from J, with 15 bases between. This CDR3 region has 12 residues. The CDR3 spells CSTTKGSTEAFF. CDR3 bases: TGCAGCACCACTAAGGGTTCTACTGAAGCTTTCTTT.

The gene calls are TRBV20-1 and TRBJ2-1; D gene ambiguous. The DNA end is a closer match to TRBJ2-7, so the J assignment may be wrong. The CDR3 loop spans 14 amino acids. CDR1 and CDR2 (germline): DFQATT, SNEGSKA (reference sequence). The CDR3 region is CSARHPRTYNEQYF. CDR3 in DNA: TGCAGTGCTAGACACCCCAGGACCTACAATGAGCAGTACTTC.

The chain has TRBV3-1 and TRBJ1-1; D gene unclear. V dropped 4 bases and J dropped 5 bases, with 11 bases sitting between them. The CDR3 is made up of 13 amino acids. Germline CDR1 reads LGHDT; CDR2 reads YNNKEL (reference sequence). CDR3 residues: CASSPIGWTEAFF. For the CDR3, the DNA is TGTGCCAGCAGCCCGATCGGATGGACTGAAGCTTTCTTT.

The V and J genes are TRBV5-6 and TRBJ2-3, with 10 bases identical to TRBD2. V trimming: 5 bases; J trimming: 10 bases; junction bases outside the gene matches: 10. The germline CDR1 and CDR2 sequences are SGHDT and YYEEEE. The CDR3 has 14 amino acids. CDR3 loop: CASRPLAGASAQYF. In DNA, the CDR3 is TGTGCCAGCAGACCCCTAGCGGGGGCCAGTGCGCAGTATTTT.

To note about this clonotype: Germline and junction disagree at one end, which may indicate a read error. The J gene is TRBJ2-1, the V gene TRBV18, with D perhaps given as TRBD1 or TRBD2 (5 bases each). This CDR3 spans 15 amino acids. Germline V gene sequence: CDR1 KGHSH, CDR2 LQKENI. The CDR3 here is CASSPFGRDLNVQFF. CDR3 nucleotides: TGTGCCAGCTCACCATTCGGCCGGGACCTCAATGTGCAGTTCTTC.

The table lists this clonotype with a count of one. J is TRBJ2-7 and V is TRBV24-1, with 8 bases aligning to TRBD1. J was trimmed by 7 bases and V by 3 bases; bases with no gene match: 19. This CDR3 has 18 residues. In germline, CDR1 is KGHDR, CDR2 SFDVKD. The CDR3 DNA follows: TGTGCCACCAGTGATCCCTCAGACAGGGGCGGGCTTCAGGATGAGCAGTACTTC. Its protein product is CATSDPSDRGGLQDEQYF.

This clonotype was picked up one time. This chain uses TRBV12-3 or TRBV12-4 with TRBJ2-2, with a tentative D call TRBD1 (6 bases). Trimming cost V 6 bases and J 3 bases, with 11 bases left between them. The CDR3 is 14 amino acids. CDR3 DNA sequence: TGTGCCAGCAGCCATCAGGGGCACACCGGGGAGCTGTTTTTT. It codes for CASSHQGHTGELFF.

This clonotype came up a few times. The chain combines TRBV19 with TRBJ1-1; 7 nucleotides line up with TRBD1. Germline loops: CDR1 LNHDA, CDR2 SQIVND (reference sequence). This CDR3 is built from 16 residues. Trimming at V came to 2 bases and at J to 0 bases, leaving 6 bases not matched to a gene. This chain's CDR3 is CASSIQGGLMNTEAFF. For the CDR3, the DNA is TGTGCCAGTAGTATACAGGGGGGACTCATGAACACTGAAGCTTTCTTT.

The genes are TRBV3-1 and TRBJ2-5; D not certain. V was cut by 0 bases and J by 6 bases, with 20 bases left in between. The CDR3 is made up of 17 amino acids. Germline loops: CDR1 LGHDT, CDR2 YNNKEL (reference sequence). CDR3 amino acids: CASSQEALLPGSKTQYF. As DNA, the CDR3 is TGTGCCAGCAGCCAAGAAGCCCTGCTACCTGGGTCAAAGACCCAGTACTTC.

This clonotype was seen ten or more times. The chain uses TRBV7-9 and TRBJ2-5, with D perhaps matching TRBD2 (5 bases). V dropped 5 bases and J dropped 4 bases, with 17 bases sitting between them. The CDR3 totals 15 residues. Germline CDR1 and CDR2: SEHNR and FQNEAQ (reference sequence). The CDR3: CASSQQWTRGETQYF. CDR3 coding DNA: TGTGCCAGCAGCCAGCAATGGACTCGGGGAGAGACCCAGTACTTC.

The CDR3: CNVTLWSTRTDTQYF. Written as DNA, the CDR3 is TGCAACGTCACTTTATGGAGTACCCGCACAGATACGCAGTATTTT. The gene calls are TRBV29-1 and TRBJ2-3; no definite D call. Per the germline V gene, CDR1 is SQVTM and CDR2 is ANQGSEA. The CDR3 totals 15 residues.

The genes are TRBV14 and TRBJ2-5, with D unclear. There are 12 residues in the CDR3. CDR1 and CDR2 (germline): SGHDN, FVKESK. The germline V and J ends were trimmed by 3 bases and 11 bases, with 13 bases remaining between them. Here the CDR3 reads CASSHGNNEQYF. CDR3 sequence (DNA): TGTGCCAGCAGCCATGGGAACAATGAGCAGTACTTC.

This clonotype has at least ten counts. The chain couples TRBV6-1 to TRBJ2-7; D is uncertain. The CDR3 contains 11 residues. The V end lost 7 bases, the J end lost 3 bases, and 7 bases lay between the germline ends. Per germline, CDR1 MNHNS and CDR2 SASEGT. CDR3 DNA sequence: TGTGCCAGCAAGAAGGGCTACGAGCAGTACTTC. Amino acid sequence: CASKKGYEQYF.

This chain links TRBV11-2 with TRBJ1-1, with D unresolved. CDR3 length: 13 residues. Germline CDR1 SGHAT, CDR2 FQNNGV. V was cut by 7 bases and J by 1 base, with 10 bases left in between. CDR3 sequence (DNA): TGTGCCAGCAACTGGAGGAGGAACACTGAAGCTTTCTTT. Protein sequence: CASNWRRNTEAFF. Combining the CDR3 with reference TRBV11-2 and TRBJ1-1 gives the whole variable domain EAGVAQSPRYKIIEKRQSVAFWCNPISGHATLYWYQQILGQGPKLLIQFQNNGVVDDSQLPKDRFSAERLKGVDSTLKIQPAKLEDSAVYLCASNWRRNTEAFFGQGTRLTVV.

The rearrangement uses TRBV5-1 and TRBJ2-1; perhaps TRBD2 as D (5 bases). From germline, CDR1 is SGHRS and CDR2 YFSETQ. This CDR3 is 15 amino acids long. Trimming pared 0 bases from V and 3 bases from J, leaving 10 bases between. The CDR3 coding sequence is TGCGCCAGCAGCTTGGAGCGGCGGCGCTACAATGAGCAGTTCTTC. As protein: CASSLERRRYNEQFF.